Each of the 26 T cell receptor beta chains below was sequenced from the same sample in a study of OX40 agonist ivuxolimab in advanced cancers. TCRdb's copy holds only in-frame clones and misses some; the assay was immunoSEQ multiplex PCR. Of roughly 60,000 clones listed, more than 75% are singletons. The source material was CD4+ or CD8+ T cells sorted from blood, sampled in a trial of the OX40 agonist ivuxolimab. The receptors originated from an adult with an advanced solid tumor such as melanoma, head and neck, liver or kidney cancer.

The J gene is TRBJ2-5, the V gene TRBV11-2; D is unresolved. The CDR3 has 14 residues. Trimming took 3 bases from V and 6 from J, leaving 14 bases between them. Germline-derived CDR1 and CDR2 are SGHAT and FQNNGV. The DNA of the CDR3 is TGTGCCAGCAGCTTTTCCGAAGGCGCTCAGACCCAGTACTTC. Amino acids: CASSFSEGAQTQYF.

This clone was observed once. V usage is TRBV5-6 and J usage is TRBJ1-4, with D perhaps matching TRBD1 (6 bases). CDR3 length: 13 amino acids. From germline, CDR1 is SGHDT and CDR2 YYEEEE. V lost 5 bases and J 5 bases, leaving 10 bases between the germline ends. CDR3 in amino acids: CASSRDRNEKLFF. The DNA of the CDR3 is TGTGCCAGCAGTCGAGACAGGAATGAAAAACTGTTTTTT.

The chain couples TRBV5-1 to TRBJ2-7; TRBD1 might be the D (6 bases). Between the trimmed V and J ends, which lost 4 bases and 4 bases, there was a span of 18 bases. Germline-derived CDR1 and CDR2 are SGHRS and YFSETQ. This CDR3 contains 15 residues. CDR3 sequence: CASSQGTLVGYEQYF. The CDR3 coding sequence is TGCGCCAGCAGCCAGGGGACCTTGGTAGGTTACGAGCAGTACTTC.

This chain links TRBV7-3 with TRBJ2-7; 7 bases are shared with TRBD1. The CDR3 has 13 amino acids. With 6 bases clipped from V and 2 bases from J, the junction kept 4 bases outside the gene matches. From germline, CDR1 is SGHTA and CDR2 FQGTGA. The CDR3 coding sequence is TGTGCCAGCAGGCCCGGGACAGCCTACGAGCAGTACTTC. Its protein product is CASRPGTAYEQYF. Supplemented by reference TRBV7-3 and TRBJ2-7, the full variable domain reads GAGVSQTPSNKVTEKGKYVELRCDPISGHTALYWYRQSLGQGPEFLIYFQGTGAADDSGLPNDRFFAVRPEGSVSTLKIQRTERGDSAVYLCASRPGTAYEQYFGPGTRLTVT.

The chain joins TRBV5-4 to TRBJ2-3; 9 nucleotides line up with TRBD2. The V segment lost 2 bases and the J segment 4 bases; nucleotides outside the gene matches: 2. The CDR3 sequence is 14 residues long. Germline-derived CDR1 and CDR2 are SGHNT and YYREEE (reference sequence). The CDR3 reads CASSFSGSSDTQYF. CDR3 coding DNA: TGTGCCAGCAGCTTTAGCGGGAGCTCAGATACGCAGTATTTT.

This clone came up once. The rearrangement joins TRBV18 to TRBJ1-1, with unresolved D. This CDR3 has 12 amino acids. V lost 2 bases and J lost 10, with 11 bases in between. Germline lookup yields CDR1 KGHSH and CDR2 LQKENI. The CDR3 DNA follows: TGTGCCAGCTCACCAACCCCCGAGCTAGCTTTCTTT. It is translated as CASSPTPELAFF.

This clone has just one count. The chain links TRBV29-1 to TRBJ1-1, with unresolved D. The germline gives CDR1 SQVTM, CDR2 ANQGSEA. This CDR3 region has 14 residues. V lost 4 bases and J lost 0, with 12 bases in between. CDR3 region: CSVARFRMNTEAFF. The CDR3 DNA is TGCAGCGTTGCCAGGTTCCGGATGAACACTGAAGCTTTCTTT. Drawing the rest from reference TRBV29-1 and TRBJ1-1, the complete variable domain is SAVISQKPSRDICQRGTSLTIQCQVDSQVTMMFWYRQQPGQSLTLIATANQGSEATYESGFVIDKFPISRPNLTFSTLTVSNMSPEDSSIYLCSVARFRMNTEAFFGQGTRLTVV.

The chain joins TRBV19 to TRBJ2-7; 7 bases map to TRBD2. This CDR3 contains 15 residues. J gave up 4 bases and V 6 bases, and 12 bases lay outside the gene matches. Germline CDR1 and CDR2: LNHDA and SQIVND (reference sequence). CDR3 region: CASSTLGGGEYEQYF. Written as DNA, the CDR3 is TGTGCCAGTAGCACCCTGGGCGGGGGTGAGTACGAGCAGTACTTC.

The V call is TRBV5-6, the J call TRBJ1-6; D remains unclear. The germline CDR1 and CDR2 sequences are SGHDT and YYEEEE. The CDR3 contains 14 residues. Trimming removed 0 bases at V and 4 bases at J, with 5 bases between. The CDR3 DNA is TGTGCCAGCAGCTTGGACAGATATAATTCACCCCTCCACTTT. It specifies CASSLDRYNSPLHF.

This clone has just a few counts. This chain joins TRBV5-5 and TRBJ2-7, with 7 bases aligning to TRBD2. V lost 4 bases to trimming and J lost 5 bases; unmatched junction nucleotides: 12. CDR3 size: 15 residues. Per germline, CDR1 SGHKS and CDR2 YYEKEE (reference sequence). The CDR3 region has the DNA TGTGCCAGCAGCCGGGCGGGCGGGGGTTTCGACGAGCAGTACTTC. This gives the protein CASSRAGGGFDEQYF.

The chain couples TRBV11-2 to TRBJ1-3; D not certain. Germline loops: CDR1 SGHAT, CDR2 FQNNGV. V lost 4 bases and J lost 0, with 13 bases in between. The CDR3 consists of 16 residues. The CDR3 region has the DNA TGTGCCAGCAGCTCAGTGACTCTCATCTCTGGAAACACCATATATTTT. Its protein is CASSSVTLISGNTIYF.

The J gene is TRBJ1-1, the V gene TRBV18; no clear D. The CDR3 is made up of 15 amino acids. The germline V gene has CDR1 KGHSH and CDR2 LQKENI. Trimming pared 2 bases from V and 0 bases from J, leaving 10 bases between. CDR3 bases: TGTGCCAGCTCACCAAGACGACAACTGAACACTGAAGCTTTCTTT. Amino acid sequence: CASSPRRQLNTEAFF.

This chain links TRBV11-2 with TRBJ2-5; D uncertain. The CDR3 is made up of 15 amino acids. V lost 1 base and J lost 5, with 14 bases in between. Per germline, CDR1 SGHAT and CDR2 FQNNGV. CDR3 bases: TGTGCCAGCAGCTTAGCCTTCGGACGGTTGGAGACCCAGTACTTC. Its protein is CASSLAFGRLETQYF.

The chain has TRBV6-1 and TRBJ2-3, with D unclear. V was clipped by 2 bases and J by 6 bases, with 3 bases between them. Germline V CDR1 and CDR2: MNHNS, SASEGT. This CDR3 is 11 amino acids long. The CDR3 here is CASSEFDTQYF. Here the CDR3 DNA reads TGTGCCAGCAGTGAATTTGATACGCAGTATTTT.

The V call is TRBV29-1, the J call TRBJ2-3; 8 nucleotides align to TRBD2. This CDR3 region has 14 residues. The germline V gene encodes CDR1 SQVTM and CDR2 ANQGSEA. Trimming took 5 bases from V and 5 from J; bases not matched to a gene: 9. The CDR3 reads CSVRSGGGGDTQYF. The CDR3 nucleotides read TGCAGCGTTAGATCGGGGGGGGGCGGAGATACGCAGTATTTT.

This sequence joins TRBV19 and TRBJ1-2, with no clear D. Germline V gene data show CDR1 as LNHDA and CDR2 as SQIVND (reference sequence). V lost 1 base and J 4 bases, leaving 7 bases between the germline ends. The CDR3 contains 13 residues. DNA of the CDR3: TGTGCCAGTAGTATAGGACAAACCTATGGCTACACCTTC. This encodes CASSIGQTYGYTF.

The rearrangement links TRBV7-2 to TRBJ2-1; D not resolved. The CDR3 is 13 amino acids. Germline V CDR1 and CDR2: SGHTA, FQGNSA. Trimming pared 1 base from V and 10 bases from J, leaving 11 bases between. CDR3 residues: CASSLVGLGEQFF. In DNA, the CDR3 is TGTGCCAGCAGCTTAGTGGGGTTGGGGGAGCAGTTCTTC.

V gene TRBV10-3 combines with J gene TRBJ1-2, with D perhaps matching TRBD1 (5 bases). V was cut by 4 bases and J by 8 bases, with 11 bases left in between. The CDR3 is 12 amino acids. Germline CDR1 ENHRY, CDR2 SYGVKD. The CDR3 protein is CAISVTGQGYTF. For the CDR3, the DNA is TGTGCCATCAGTGTGACGGGGCAGGGCTACACCTTC.

In nucleotides, the CDR3 is TGTGCCAGCAGCCTTGGGGCTAGCGGGAGGGTGGATACGCAGTATTTT. Its protein is CASSLGASGRVDTQYF. The chain recombines TRBV11-2 with TRBJ2-3; 12 nucleotides agree with TRBD2. Losses at the gene ends were 5 bases for V and 6 bases for J; bases not matched to a gene: 9. CDR3 length equals 16 residues. Germline loops: CDR1 SGHAT, CDR2 FQNNGV.

The genes are TRBV7-9 and TRBJ2-7; 11 nucleotides line up with TRBD2. Germline V CDR1 and CDR2: SEHNR, FQNEAQ (reference sequence). The V gene end was trimmed by 4 bases and the J gene end by 3 bases; junction bases not matched to a gene: 5. This CDR3 is built from 15 residues. CDR3 loop: CASSSSSGRFYEQYF. The CDR3 region has the DNA TGTGCCAGCAGCTCCTCTAGCGGGAGGTTCTACGAGCAGTACTTC.

The J gene is TRBJ1-2, the V gene TRBV7-9; the D is unclear. Trimming left V 5 bases short and J 5 bases short, with 9 bases between. Per germline, CDR1 SEHNR and CDR2 FQNEAQ (reference sequence). The CDR3 is 12 amino acids. Here the CDR3 DNA reads TGTGCCAGCAGCCCAGGAGGGTATGGCTACACCTTC. This encodes CASSPGGYGYTF.

The chain couples TRBV19 to TRBJ2-2, with 12 bases fitting TRBD2. The ends lost 5 bases at V and 7 bases at J; junction bases unmatched: 8. The length of the CDR3 is 16 residues. Germline V gene sequence: CDR1 LNHDA, CDR2 SQIVND (reference sequence). In DNA form, the CDR3 reads TGTGCCAGTAGTCCTCTAGCGGGAGGGCCGGGCGGGGAGCTGTTTTTT. Amino acid sequence: CASSPLAGGPGGELFF.

Points on this clone: Within the sample, other DNA sequences also encode this same CDR3. V gene TRBV5-6 combines with J gene TRBJ2-7; no firm D call. This CDR3 spans 17 amino acids. Deletions cut 2 bases from V and 2 bases from J, with 20 bases between. CDR1 and CDR2 (germline): SGHDT, YYEEEE. The CDR3 nucleotides are TGTGCCAGCAGCTTTTCTACTGCCTTAGGGCTCACCTACGAGCAGTACTTC. It translates to CASSFSTALGLTYEQYF.

The CDR3 loop is CASSSNRDPYYGYTF. Written as DNA, the CDR3 is TGTGCCAGCAGCTCAAACCGGGACCCCTACTATGGCTACACCTTC. The chain joins TRBV7-9 to TRBJ1-2; the D gene is possibly TRBD1 (5 bases). Per germline, CDR1 SEHNR and CDR2 FQNEAQ (reference sequence). The CDR3 has 15 amino acids. V was trimmed by 4 bases and J by 3 bases, leaving 15 bases between them.

This chain links TRBV19 with TRBJ2-1; D gene unclear. There are 16 residues in the CDR3. In germline, CDR1 is LNHDA, CDR2 SQIVND (reference sequence). V was shortened by 2 bases and J by 3 bases, with 14 bases between the two germline ends. Written as DNA, the CDR3 is TGTGCCAGTAGTATAAGTCACCAAGAGCGCTACAATGAGCAGTTCTTC. Translation: CASSISHQERYNEQFF.

The chain joins TRBV5-1 to TRBJ1-1; D is ambiguous. The V gene lost 4 bases and the J gene lost 1 base, with 11 bases spanning the gap. Germline CDR1 and CDR2: SGHRS and YFSETQ. CDR3 size: 14 residues. CDR3 residues: CASSHSPGNTEAFF. CDR3 nucleotide sequence: TGCGCCAGCAGCCATTCCCCGGGGAACACTGAAGCTTTCTTT.